This TCR beta chain was documented in a study of T-cell reconstitution after alpha-beta-depleted transplantation in children. Construction of the TCRbeta library involved unique molecular identifiers. MiXCR, applied by TCRdb to the PCR reads, yields one record per CDR3 protein. This sample has a few hundred thousand distinct CDR3 sequences, with less than 15% found just once. This clonotype was seen a handful of times. A read error may account for a junction end that differs from germline. The CDR3 is made up of 16 amino acids. Germline assignment: CDR1 SSHAT and CDR2 FNYEAQ (reference sequence). The rearrangement links TRBV7-7 to TRBJ2-2; 7 bases align to TRBD1. The receptor comes from a human donor who donated a stem cell graft to a child with Fanconi anemia. The source was PBMCs, collected from the stem cell graft. In nucleotides, the CDR3 is TGTGCTAGCAGCTTAGCGCTGGCAGGGGGTTCCGGGGAGCTGTTTTTT. Translation: CASSLALAGGSGELFF. Full variable domain (remainder filled in from reference TRBV7-7 and TRBJ2-2): GAGVSQSPRYKVTKRGQDVTLRCDPISSHATLYWYQQALGQGPEFLTYFNYEAQPDKSGLPSDRFSAERPEGSISTLTIQRTEQRDSAMYRCASSLALAGGSGELFFGEGSRLTVL.